Listed here are 24 T cell receptor beta chains from one sample, sequenced in a study of control samples from healthy donors and cancer patients. Sequenced by immunoSEQ multiplex PCR; TCRdb stores in-frame clones only, minus some. The table shows about 120,000 clones, with 88% occurring only once. The specimen sequenced was blood. The receptors here all came from a woman in her 70s in good health.

The V gene is TRBV7-2, the J gene TRBJ2-5, with a weak D call TRBD2 (5 bases). V lost 6 bases and J lost 9, with 20 bases in between. Germline V gives CDR1 SGHTA, CDR2 FQGNSA. The CDR3 has 14 residues. The CDR3 here is CASSTRNRERSQYF. CDR3 bases: TGTGCCAGCAGTACTAGAAACAGAGAACGGTCCCAGTACTTC.

The V call is TRBV11-2, the J call TRBJ1-1, with D perhaps matching TRBD1 (6 bases). V lost 6 bases, J lost 5 bases, and 19 bases lay in between. Germline V CDR1 and CDR2: SGHAT, FQNNGV. The CDR3 extends over 15 amino acids. The CDR3 loop is CASRVPGGGGTEAFF. The CDR3 coding sequence is TGTGCCAGCAGGGTACCCGGAGGGGGTGGTACTGAAGCTTTCTTT.

The V call is TRBV29-1, the J call TRBJ2-4; D remains unclear. The germline gives CDR1 SQVTM, CDR2 ANQGSEA. V gave up 0 bases and J gave up 0 bases, with 9 bases separating them. This CDR3 region has 15 residues. CDR3 sequence: CSVEDGTLAKNIQYF. DNA for the CDR3: TGCAGCGTTGAAGACGGAACACTAGCCAAAAACATTCAGTACTTC. Full variable domain (rest looked up from reference TRBV29-1 and TRBJ2-4): SAVISQKPSRDICQRGTSLTIQCQVDSQVTMMFWYRQQPGQSLTLIATANQGSEATYESGFVIDKFPISRPNLTFSTLTVSNMSPEDSSIYLCSVEDGTLAKNIQYFGAGTRLSVL.

This chain uses TRBV5-1 with TRBJ2-5; 8 bases line up with TRBD2. The CDR3 has 17 residues. With 0 bases clipped from V and 1 base from J, the junction kept 8 bases outside the gene matches. The germline V gene encodes CDR1 SGHRS and CDR2 YFSETQ. This chain's CDR3 is CASSLVSSGWSQETQYF. The CDR3 nucleotides are TGCGCCAGCAGCTTGGTGTCTAGCGGGTGGAGCCAAGAGACCCAGTACTTC. Full variable domain (outside the CDR3, taken from reference TRBV5-1 and TRBJ2-5): KAGVTQTPRYLIKTRGQQVTLSCSPISGHRSVSWYQQTPGQGLQFLFEYFSETQRNKGNFPGRFSGRQFSNSRSEMNVSTLELGDSALYLCASSLVSSGWSQETQYFGPGTRLLVL.

A single count supports this clone. CDR3 nucleotides: TGTGCCACCAGCAGAGGCCTAGCGGGGGCCTACGAGCAGTACTTC. It codes for CATSRGLAGAYEQYF. This chain connects TRBV15 to TRBJ2-7, with 10 positions matching TRBD2. The CDR3 covers 15 residues. Germline V gives CDR1 LNHNV, CDR2 YYDKDF (reference sequence). J lost 2 bases, V lost 1 base, and 2 bases had no gene match.

The rearrangement joins TRBV7-9 to TRBJ1-4, with D hard to call. Deletions cut 5 bases from V and 7 bases from J, with 8 bases between. Germline values: CDR1 SEHNR, CDR2 FQNEAQ (reference sequence). The CDR3 sequence is 12 residues long. CDR3 in DNA: TGTGCCAGCAGCGCTTGGACTGAAAAACTGTTTTTT. It yields the protein CASSAWTEKLFF.

The chain couples TRBV4-3 to TRBJ2-7; the match to TRBD1 covers 11 bases. J was trimmed by 5 bases and V by 3 bases; bases with no gene match: 12. Looked up from germline, CDR1 is LGHNA and CDR2 is YSLEER. This CDR3 has 17 residues. CDR3 region: CASSHQPPGQGGHEQYF. For the CDR3, the DNA is TGCGCCAGCAGCCACCAACCGCCGGGACAGGGGGGCCACGAGCAGTACTTC.

The rearrangement uses TRBV10-2 and TRBJ1-2, with TRBD1 identical over 12 bases. This CDR3 is 16 amino acids long. With V trimmed by 0 bases and J by 7 bases, 6 bases remained unmatched. Germline loops: CDR1 WSHSY, CDR2 SAAADI. DNA for the CDR3: TGCGCCAGCAGTGAGTCGAGGGGACAGGGGGCTGGTGGCTACACCTTC. Translation: CASSESRGQGAGGYTF.

The genes are TRBV4-1 and TRBJ1-6; D gene ambiguous. Per the germline V gene, CDR1 is MGHRA and CDR2 is YSYEKL. The CDR3 consists of 17 residues. Trimming removed 0 bases at V and 7 bases at J, with 16 bases between. The CDR3 protein is CASSQDAWQDGNSPLHF. CDR3 nucleotide sequence: TGCGCCAGCAGCCAAGATGCGTGGCAGGATGGGAATTCACCCCTCCACTTT.

The chain carries TRBV25-1 and TRBJ1-2; D remains unclear. Looked up from germline, CDR1 is MGHDK and CDR2 is SYGVNS. The CDR3 is 12 residues long. V was cut by 4 bases and J by 4 bases, with 7 bases left in between. The DNA of the CDR3 is TGTGCCAGCAGTGGGGCCAGCTATGGCTACACCTTC. Residues: CASSGASYGYTF.

This chain connects TRBV5-5 to TRBJ1-5; 9 nucleotides align to TRBD1. The length of the CDR3 is 14 residues. Trimming removed 4 bases from V and 7 bases from J; junction bases left unmatched: 6. The germline CDR1 and CDR2 sequences are SGHKS and YYEKEE (reference sequence). The CDR3 bases are TGTGCCAGCAGCCGACAGGGGGTAAGGCAGCCCCAGCATTTT. Residues: CASSRQGVRQPQHF.

The count of this clone is one. The chain has TRBV5-1 and TRBJ2-5; TRBD1 matches at 7 bases. V lost 4 bases to trimming and J lost 4 bases; unmatched junction nucleotides: 10. This CDR3 has 15 residues. Germline CDR1 and CDR2: SGHRS and YFSETQ. DNA of the CDR3: TGCGCCAGCAGCAGGTTCGGAGAGGGGGCAGAGACCCAGTACTTC. It specifies CASSRFGEGAETQYF.

This chain uses TRBV4-3 with TRBJ1-2, with 10 bases fitting TRBD1. Germline CDR1 reads LGHNA; CDR2 reads YSLEER. The trim removed 0 bases at V and 4 bases at J, leaving 2 bases unmatched. This CDR3 comprises 15 residues. The CDR3 loop is CASSQERTGGYGYTF. CDR3 in DNA: TGCGCCAGCAGCCAAGAGAGGACAGGGGGCTATGGCTACACCTTC.

This sequence joins TRBV6-5 and TRBJ1-5; 10 nucleotides line up with TRBD1. CDR3 length equals 15 residues. J lost 5 bases, V lost 6 bases, and 7 bases had no gene match. The germline V gene has CDR1 MNHEY and CDR2 SVGAGI. CDR3 DNA: TGTGCCAGCAGACTCAGACAGGGGGCACATCAGCCCCAGCATTTT. Protein product: CASRLRQGAHQPQHF.

The rearrangement uses TRBV5-1 and TRBJ2-5; TRBD1 matches at 7 bases. The V segment lost 0 bases and the J segment 2 bases; nucleotides outside the gene matches: 7. Germline values: CDR1 SGHRS, CDR2 YFSETQ. The CDR3 loop spans 16 amino acids. This chain's CDR3 is CASSLAIGTAQETQYF. The CDR3, as DNA: TGCGCCAGCAGCTTGGCCATCGGGACAGCTCAAGAGACCCAGTACTTC. The full variable domain, completed using reference TRBV5-1 and TRBJ2-5, is KAGVTQTPRYLIKTRGQQVTLSCSPISGHRSVSWYQQTPGQGLQFLFEYFSETQRNKGNFPGRFSGRQFSNSRSEMNVSTLELGDSALYLCASSLAIGTAQETQYFGPGTRLLVL.

This sequence joins TRBV5-4 and TRBJ2-7; D is uncertain. The germline CDR1 and CDR2 sequences are SGHNT and YYREEE (reference sequence). Trimming cost V 0 bases and J 5 bases, with 21 bases left between them. The CDR3 is 17 amino acids. The CDR3 DNA reads TGTGCCAGCAGCTTGGTCAGACGAACGGCCCCGGGCCACGAGCAGTACTTC. This gives the protein CASSLVRRTAPGHEQYF.

The chain has TRBV6-2 or TRBV6-3 and TRBJ1-2, with 9 bases lining up with TRBD1. The CDR3 runs to 13 residues. Germline V gives CDR1 MNHEY, CDR2 SVGEGT. Trimming took 5 bases from V and 2 from J; bases not matched to a gene: 0. The DNA of the CDR3 is TGTGCCAGCAGTGGACAGGGGAACTATGGCTACACCTTC. Translating gives CASSGQGNYGYTF.

V gene TRBV7-9 combines with J gene TRBJ2-1; D ambiguous. V gave up 5 bases and J gave up 4 bases, with 12 bases separating them. Germline CDR1 SEHNR, CDR2 FQNEAQ (reference sequence). This CDR3 has 14 amino acids. This CDR3 reads CASSPRTQYNEQFF. CDR3 DNA sequence: TGTGCCAGCAGCCCCCGGACCCAGTACAATGAGCAGTTCTTC. The whole variable domain, filled in from reference TRBV7-9 and TRBJ2-1, reads DTGVSQNPRHKITKRGQNVTFRCDPISEHNRLYWYRQTLGQGPEFLTYFQNEAQLEKSRLLSDRFSAERPKGSFSTLEIQRTEQGDSAMYLCASSPRTQYNEQFFGPGTRLTVL.

The rearrangement links TRBV4-1 to TRBJ2-2; weak D call: TRBD2 (5 bases). V lost 0 bases to trimming and J lost 5 bases, with 13 bases between them. CDR3 length equals 16 residues. Germline values: CDR1 MGHRA, CDR2 YSYEKL. DNA of the CDR3: TGCGCCAGCAGCCAAGAGGGCAGCCGGAGGACCGGGGAGCTGTTTTTT. Amino acid sequence: CASSQEGSRRTGELFF.

V is TRBV10-3 and J is TRBJ2-1; tentatively, D is TRBD2 (5 bases). V lost 8 bases and J 9 bases, leaving 17 bases between the germline ends. This CDR3 has 13 residues. Germline CDR1 is ENHRY and CDR2 is SYGVKD. The CDR3 protein is CAIREGQATEQFF. The CDR3 bases are TGTGCCATCCGGGAAGGGCAGGCAACTGAGCAGTTCTTC.

The chain joins TRBV2 to TRBJ2-1; 13 bases match TRBD2. The germline gives CDR1 SNHLY, CDR2 FYNNEI. J was trimmed by 15 bases and V by 2 bases; bases with no gene match: 7. The CDR3 is 14 amino acids. CDR3 sequence: CASSEHGLAGDRFF. CDR3 sequence (DNA): TGTGCCAGCAGTGAACATGGACTAGCGGGGGATCGGTTCTTC. Complete variable domain (other parts from reference TRBV2 and TRBJ2-1): EPEVTQTPSHQVTQMGQEVILRCVPISNHLYFYWYRQILGQKVEFLVSFYNNEISEKSEIFDDQFSVERPDGSNFTLKIRSTKLEDSAMYFCASSEHGLAGDRFFGPGTRLTVL.

The chain carries TRBV6-5 and TRBJ2-7; D is perhaps TRBD1 or TRBD2 (5 bases each). V gave up 7 bases and J gave up 3 bases, with 19 bases separating them. Germline CDR1 MNHEY, CDR2 SVGAGI. The CDR3 totals 15 residues. In DNA form, the CDR3 reads TGTGCCAGCAACCTTCTTCCGGGGACCGTCTACGAGCAGTACTTC. It encodes CASNLLPGTVYEQYF.

The chain employs TRBV9 and TRBJ1-3; D is unresolved. The CDR3 runs to 15 residues. The ends were cut back, 0 bases at V and 0 bases at J, with 7 bases in the middle. Germline CDR1 is SGDLS and CDR2 is YYNGEE. The CDR3 DNA reads as TGTGCCAGCAGCGTAGCGCAGAGCTCTGGAAACACCATATATTTT. This encodes CASSVAQSSGNTIYF.

The chain employs TRBV6-5 and TRBJ2-7, with 8 bases lining up with TRBD2. The V gene end was trimmed by 2 bases and the J gene end by 12 bases; junction bases not matched to a gene: 9. The CDR3 extends over 13 amino acids. Germline loops: CDR1 MNHEY, CDR2 SVGAGI. CDR3 sequence: CASSYIPGGPLYF. CDR3 sequence (DNA): TGTGCCAGCAGTTACATCCCGGGAGGGCCCCTGTACTTC.